The 28 T cell receptor beta chains in this list originate from one sample, sequenced in a study of blood T cell repertoires in COVID-19 (TCRdb year 2020). The receptor library was made with the immunoSEQ multiplex PCR assay. TCRdb mirrors the immuneACCESS table, restricted to in-frame sequences. Some clones are absent from its copies; in checked studies, under half trace to an unresolved V gene, and the reason for the others is unknown. This sample gives roughly 310,000 clones in total; around 89% of them show up just once. The ten largest clones capture around a tenth of the sample. The material sequenced was PBMCs or T cells enriched from blood (not recorded which). Every receptor here comes from a woman in her thirties or forties who had recovered from COVID-19.

The gene calls are TRBV5-6 and TRBJ2-7; D is perhaps TRBD2 (6 bases). The V and J ends lost 7 bases and 9 bases respectively, with 14 bases between them. Germline V lookup: CDR1 SGHDT, CDR2 YYEEEE. This CDR3 has 11 amino acids. The CDR3 bases are TGTGCCAGCTGGAGGGCCGGGGTGCAGTACTTC. Translating gives CASWRAGVQYF. The variable domain in full, with the rest retrieved from reference TRBV5-6 and TRBJ2-7, is DAGVTQSPTHLIKTRGQQVTLRCSPKSGHDTVSWYQQALGQGPQFIFQYYEEEERQRGNFPDRFSGHQFPNYSSELNVNALLLGDSALYLCASWRAGVQYFGPGTRLTVT.

The chain couples TRBV3-1 (or the pseudogene TRBV3-2) to TRBJ2-1; 7 bases fit TRBD2. The CDR3 runs 16 residues. V trimming: 4 bases; J trimming: 8 bases; junction bases outside the gene matches: 14. CDR1 is LGHDT, CDR2 YNNKEL, per germline (reference sequence). The CDR3 DNA follows: TGTGCCAGCAGCCGCGGTGGGTTGGCAGCGGGGTATGAGCAGTTCTTC. This encodes CASSRGGLAAGYEQFF.

The chain uses TRBV28 and TRBJ1-1; D call uncertain. Germline CDR1 and CDR2: MDHEN and SYDVKM. V was pared by 3 bases and J by 2 bases, with 10 bases between. CDR3 length equals 14 residues. The CDR3 nucleotides are TGTGCCAGCAGTTTGTCGCGAGGAAACACTGAAGCTTTCTTT. This translates into CASSLSRGNTEAFF.

V usage is TRBV24-1 and J usage is TRBJ1-2, with 9 bases identical to TRBD1. This CDR3 has 14 residues. After removal of 6 bases from V and 6 bases from J, the junction contained 7 bases not matched to a gene. The V gene's germline CDR1 is KGHDR and CDR2 SFDVKD. This CDR3 reads CATSPGTGIDGYTF. In DNA form, the CDR3 reads TGTGCCACCAGTCCCGGGACAGGGATAGATGGCTACACCTTC.

The chain couples TRBV7-9 to TRBJ1-5; maybe TRBD1 (6 bases). Germline loops: CDR1 SEHNR, CDR2 FQNEAQ (reference sequence). The CDR3 covers 16 residues. V was shortened by 4 bases and J by 3 bases, with 16 bases between the two germline ends. CDR3 DNA sequence: TGTGCCAGCAGCTCGTGGGACAACCGGATCAATCAGCCCCAGCATTTT. Translated: CASSSWDNRINQPQHF.

The chain employs TRBV7-2 and TRBJ2-2, with 11 bases fitting TRBD2. CDR3 size: 17 residues. CDR1 is SGHTA, CDR2 FQGNSA, per germline. J was trimmed by 1 base and V by 1 base; bases with no gene match: 2. Here the CDR3 reads CASSLGLAGGNTGELFF. DNA of the CDR3: TGTGCCAGCAGCTTAGGGCTAGCGGGGGGGAACACCGGGGAGCTGTTTTTT.

The V and J genes are TRBV30 and TRBJ1-6; no definite D call. V gave up 3 bases and J gave up 6 bases, with 6 bases separating them. Germline loops: CDR1 GTSNPN, CDR2 SVGIG (reference sequence). The CDR3 is made up of 12 amino acids. The chain's CDR3 is CAWREGNSPLHF. CDR3 DNA: TGTGCCTGGAGAGAGGGTAATTCACCCCTCCACTTT.

The V call is TRBV18, the J call TRBJ2-3, with TRBD2 matching over 11 bases. Germline values: CDR1 KGHSH, CDR2 LQKENI. V lost 3 bases, J lost 5 bases, and 4 bases stayed unmatched. This CDR3 contains 15 residues. CDR3 sequence (DNA): TGTGCCAGCTCACCGGTTCTAGCGGGGGGAGATACGCAGTATTTT. It is translated as CASSPVLAGGDTQYF.

The chain uses TRBV27 and TRBJ2-3, with no clear D. Germline CDR1 and CDR2: MNHEY and SMNVEV (reference sequence). V dropped 2 bases and J dropped 5 bases, with 8 bases sitting between them. CDR3 length equals 13 residues. This CDR3 reads CASSLGFGDTQYF. For the CDR3, the DNA is TGTGCCAGCAGTTTAGGTTTCGGAGATACGCAGTATTTT.

This clone has only a few counts. The genes are TRBV9 and TRBJ1-2; a weak D match, TRBD1 (5 bases). There are 15 residues in the CDR3. Germline CDR1 is SGDLS and CDR2 is YYNGEE. V lost 0 bases to trimming and J lost 8 bases, with 17 bases between them. DNA of the CDR3: TGTGCCAGCAGCGTAGAGGGGCAGGGTTTAGTAGGCTACACCTTC. Residues: CASSVEGQGLVGYTF.

The chain recombines TRBV2 with TRBJ2-5; D is ambiguous. This CDR3 is built from 13 residues. V was cut by 7 bases and J by 2 bases, with 11 bases left in between. The germline V gene encodes CDR1 SNHLY and CDR2 FYNNEI. The CDR3 sequence is CASKNTEQETQYF. As DNA, the CDR3 is TGTGCCAGCAAAAATACAGAACAAGAGACCCAGTACTTC.

This clone was observed a single time. The chain couples TRBV7-9 to TRBJ1-5; 8 nucleotides line up with TRBD1. Germline values: CDR1 SEHNR, CDR2 FQNEAQ (reference sequence). Trimming removed 6 bases from V and 7 bases from J; junction bases left unmatched: 2. The CDR3 contains 12 residues. The CDR3, as DNA: TGTGCCAGCAGTAGACAGGGGCAGCCCCAGCATTTT. Translation gives CASSRQGQPQHF.

V and J are TRBV9 and TRBJ2-1; D uncertain. From germline, CDR1 is SGDLS and CDR2 YYNGEE. V lost 0 bases to trimming and J lost 5 bases, with 9 bases between them. The CDR3 length is 14 residues. Written as DNA, the CDR3 is TGTGCCAGCAGCGTAGTTGCTATTAACAATGAGCAGTTCTTC. Its protein product is CASSVVAINNEQFF.

The chain carries TRBV19 and TRBJ2-5; tentative D call: TRBD1 (5 bases). The CDR3 is made up of 14 amino acids. Germline V lookup: CDR1 LNHDA, CDR2 SQIVND (reference sequence). The V gene lost 2 bases and the J gene lost 1 base, with 8 bases spanning the gap. In DNA, the CDR3 is TGTGCCAGTAGTATAAGGGGTAGCCAAGAGACCCAGTACTTC. Encoded protein: CASSIRGSQETQYF.

This clone was detected many times. This sequence joins TRBV5-1 and TRBJ2-7; D is unclear. From germline, CDR1 is SGHRS and CDR2 YFSETQ. V lost 4 bases, J lost 3 bases, and 11 bases lay in between. The CDR3 is 13 amino acids. The CDR3 nucleotides are TGCGCCAGCAGCGCCGATAACATCTACGAGCAGTACTTC. Translating gives CASSADNIYEQYF.

The genes are TRBV20-1 and TRBJ2-1; no reliable D call. The V end was cut by 7 bases, the J end by 9 bases, with 13 bases between. Germline CDR1 DFQATT, CDR2 SNEGSKA (reference sequence). The CDR3 spans 11 residues. The chain's CDR3 is CSVPDLAEQFF. The CDR3 coding sequence is TGCAGTGTTCCAGACTTGGCTGAGCAGTTCTTC.

The CDR3, as DNA: TGCAGTGCTAGTAAGGGAACAGGGGGTCGCTATGGCTACACCTTC. It codes for CSASKGTGGRYGYTF. The chain links TRBV20-1 to TRBJ1-2, with 8 bases identical to TRBD1. CDR3 length: 15 amino acids. The germline V gene encodes CDR1 DFQATT and CDR2 SNEGSKA (reference sequence). Trimming removed 3 bases from V and 4 bases from J; junction bases left unmatched: 10.

A single count supports this clone. The chain uses TRBV14 and TRBJ2-1; 8 bases are a match to TRBD2. The V segment lost 4 bases and the J segment 3 bases; nucleotides outside the gene matches: 8. This CDR3 is 16 amino acids long. CDR1 and CDR2 (germline): SGHDN, FVKESK. The CDR3 nucleotides are TGTGCCAGCAGCCTTAGACTAGCGTACCTCTACAATGAGCAGTTCTTC. It is translated as CASSLRLAYLYNEQFF.

J is TRBJ1-6 and V is TRBV5-1; 10 nucleotides line up with TRBD1. V was pared by 4 bases and J by 0 bases, with 4 bases of the junction left unmatched. CDR3 length: 17 amino acids. CDR1 and CDR2 (germline): SGHRS, YFSETQ. CDR3 DNA: TGCGCCAGCAGCCTCCGGACAGGGGGCTCCTATAATTCACCCCTCCACTTT. This translates into CASSLRTGGSYNSPLHF. Combining the CDR3 with reference TRBV5-1 and TRBJ1-6 gives the whole variable domain KAGVTQTPRYLIKTRGQQVTLSCSPISGHRSVSWYQQTPGQGLQFLFEYFSETQRNKGNFPGRFSGRQFSNSRSEMNVSTLELGDSALYLCASSLRTGGSYNSPLHFGNGTRLTVT.

The gene calls are TRBV7-9 and TRBJ2-7; the D is unclear. This CDR3 contains 13 residues. Germline values: CDR1 SEHNR, CDR2 FQNEAQ (reference sequence). Deletions cut 1 base from V and 4 bases from J, with 8 bases between. The DNA for the CDR3 is TGTGCCAGCAGCTTAGTGAATCTATACGAGCAGTACTTC. It translates to CASSLVNLYEQYF.

J is TRBJ2-1 and V is TRBV27, with TRBD2 matching over 8 bases. V lost 6 bases to trimming and J lost 0 bases; unmatched junction nucleotides: 10. Germline lookup yields CDR1 MNHEY and CDR2 SMNVEV (reference sequence). This CDR3 comprises 17 residues. This CDR3 is CASRDERGIPSYNEQFF. The CDR3 nucleotides are TGTGCCAGCAGGGATGAGCGGGGGATCCCCTCCTACAATGAGCAGTTCTTC.

The CDR3 bases are TGTGCCAGCAGCCAAGACCGCATGGGAGTCCCCGGGACAGGGACCTATGGCTACACCTTC. Its translation: CASSQDRMGVPGTGTYGYTF. The chain links TRBV3-1 (or the pseudogene TRBV3-2) to TRBJ1-2, with TRBD1 matching over 9 bases. CDR3 length: 20 residues. Per germline, CDR1 LGHDT and CDR2 YNNKEL (reference sequence). With 0 bases clipped from V and 4 bases from J, the junction kept 18 bases outside the gene matches.

CDR3 sequence: CASSVRERAETQYF. In DNA, the CDR3 is TGTGCCAGCAGCGTGCGGGAGAGGGCGGAGACCCAGTACTTC. The chain links TRBV9 to TRBJ2-5; 7 positions agree with TRBD2. There are 14 residues in the CDR3. Germline V gene data show CDR1 as SGDLS and CDR2 as YYNGEE. The V gene end was trimmed by 2 bases and the J gene end by 5 bases; junction bases not matched to a gene: 6.

The genes are TRBV5-1 and TRBJ1-5, with D perhaps matching TRBD1 (6 bases). Looked up from germline, CDR1 is SGHRS and CDR2 is YFSETQ. This CDR3 is 15 amino acids long. Trimming removed 4 bases at V and 8 bases at J, with 19 bases between. CDR3 sequence (DNA): TGCGCCAGCAGCCCCCTGGGGACACCACTGGAGCCCCAGCATTTT. This sequence encodes CASSPLGTPLEPQHF.

The rearrangement uses TRBV19 and TRBJ1-5; unclear D gene. The germline V and J ends were trimmed by 3 bases and 1 base, with 13 bases remaining between them. The CDR3 consists of 16 residues. Germline CDR1 LNHDA, CDR2 SQIVND (reference sequence). The CDR3 reads CASSMVGGQSNQPQHF. In DNA, the CDR3 is TGTGCCAGTAGTATGGTAGGAGGTCAGAGCAATCAGCCCCAGCATTTT.

The rearrangement links TRBV2 to TRBJ1-4, with TRBD1 matching over 8 bases. J lost 5 bases, V lost 6 bases, and 8 bases had no gene match. Per the germline V gene, CDR1 is SNHLY and CDR2 is FYNNEI. The CDR3 runs to 15 residues. CDR3 protein: CASRGARDRNEKLFF. CDR3 nucleotides: TGTGCCAGCAGGGGCGCCCGGGACAGGAATGAAAAACTGTTTTTT. The full variable domain, in which reference TRBV2 and TRBJ1-4 provide the parts outside the CDR3, is EPEVTQTPSHQVTQMGQEVILRCVPISNHLYFYWYRQILGQKVEFLVSFYNNEISEKSEIFDDQFSVERPDGSNFTLKIRSTKLEDSAMYFCASRGARDRNEKLFFGSGTQLSVL.

This chain joins TRBV6-5 and TRBJ2-2; the match to TRBD1 covers 7 bases. This CDR3 has 15 amino acids. Germline CDR1 is MNHEY and CDR2 is SVGAGI. Trimming removed 6 bases from V and 1 base from J; junction bases left unmatched: 5. As DNA, the CDR3 is TGTGCCAGCAGCCCGACAGGGTTGAACACCGGGGAGCTGTTTTTT. Encoded protein: CASSPTGLNTGELFF.

This chain connects TRBV19 to TRBJ1-1; 7 bases match TRBD1. This CDR3 comprises 14 residues. Germline V gene lookup returns CDR1 LNHDA and CDR2 SQIVND (reference sequence). V trimming: 2 bases; J trimming: 6 bases; junction bases outside the gene matches: 6. The CDR3 protein is CASSIRGRLPEAFF. The CDR3 bases are TGTGCCAGTAGTATAAGGGGGCGCCTCCCTGAAGCTTTCTTT.